This TCR beta chain was captured in a study of monozygotic twins with inflammatory bowel disease. Investigators made cDNA in eight separate reactions per sample. UMIs incorporating a 6-nucleotide sample barcode were appended by means of template switching. TCRdb reanalyzed the 5' RACE reads, giving one entry per CDR3 protein sequence and no DNA. The sample has some 330,000 distinct CDR3 sequences; the top ten hold 5.5% to 6.5%. On this clonotype itself: What it binds is not known.

Study-level results: Extra variability in the repertoires of patients may have come from differing immunosuppressive treatments. Lower sharing of clonotypes with other individuals was seen in IBD patients than in healthy twins. This was most marked in patients showing signs of disease activity.

From germline, CDR1 is LNHDA and CDR2 SQIVND (reference sequence). The CDR3 extends over 13 amino acids. Sequencing input: blood. The chain links TRBV19 to TRBJ2-1. The source of this sequence is a human donor with ulcerative colitis or Crohn's disease, or a healthy co-twin of an affected twin (not recorded which). CDR3 region: CASSWIAYNEQFF.